This T cell receptor (beta chain) was observed in a study of control samples from healthy donors and cancer patients. Here immunoSEQ multiplex PCR was the method, and the copy in TCRdb shows in-frame clones only, minus some. The sample contains approximately 69,000 clones, roughly 87% of which appear only once. A word on this clone: The sample carries other DNA sequences with the same CDR3.

In germline, CDR1 is KGHSH, CDR2 LQKENI. V lost 2 bases and J 6 bases, leaving 9 bases between the germline ends. The CDR3 sequence is 13 residues long. This receptor was taken from a man aged 55 to 70 with colorectal cancer. This chain joins TRBV18 and TRBJ2-3; no clear D. Specimen: PBMCs. The CDR3 reads CASSPRLPDTQYF. DNA of the CDR3: TGTGCCAGCTCACCAAGATTACCCGATACGCAGTATTTT.